This TCR beta chain was documented in a study of blood T cell repertoires in COVID-19. Looking at the study overall: The United States, Italy and Spain were the sources of the acute and convalescent COVID-19 samples.

The repertoire was sequenced with immunoSEQ multiplex PCR; TCRdb's copy has only in-frame clones and lacks some. The sample records about 400,000 clones, approximately 90% being singletons. V shed 5 bases and J shed 6 bases, with 10 bases lying between them. The CDR3 has 12 amino acids. Germline V gene sequence: CDR1 SEHNR, CDR2 FQNEAQ (reference sequence). This clone was recorded once. Participants, about 18 to 90 years old, spanned under 30 US areas. Participants' own reports of clinical history determined their cohort assignment. Sequences were obtained from PBMCs or T cells enriched from blood (not recorded which). The chain is built from TRBV7-9 and TRBJ1-2; D gene unclear. This clonotype was obtained from a woman aged 25 to 39 with acute COVID-19. CDR3 bases: TGTGCCAGCAGCCCCCAGGTAGATGGCTACACCTTC. Its protein is CASSPQVDGYTF.